These 16 T cell receptor beta chains originate from one sample sequenced in a study of molecular identifiers for immune sequencing clone quantification. TCRdb processed the PCR reads anew with MiXCR; each CDR3 protein has one entry. The profile shows hundreds of thousands of distinct CDR3 sequences, 25% of them singletons. The material sequenced was naive CD8+ T cells from blood, with Jurkat cell RNA spiked in. Stated subset: FACS-sorted CD8+CD4-CCR7+CD45RA+ naive T cells. All receptors derive from a human donor in good health. Some libraries in this study had Jurkat cell RNA spiked in.

About this clonotype: The junction departs from the called germline gene at one end, perhaps through a read error. The chain employs TRBV4-3 and TRBJ2-3, with unresolved D. There are 15 residues in the CDR3. Germline loops: CDR1 LGHNA, CDR2 YSLEER. The CDR3 DNA is TGCGCCAGCAGCCAAGCCCCACCGTACACAGATACGCCGTATTTT. Protein sequence: CASSQAPPYTDTPYF.

Ten or more counts support this clonotype. J is TRBJ1-1 and V is TRBV6-5; 11 bases map to TRBD1. Losses at the gene ends were 1 base for V and 5 bases for J; bases not matched to a gene: 18. The CDR3 loop spans 20 amino acids. CDR1 is MNHEY and CDR2 is SVGAGI in the germline V gene. In DNA form, the CDR3 reads TGTGCCAGCAGTTACTGGGACAGGGGGAGGCCGGGAGTCGCGGGAACTGAAGCTTTCTTT. As protein: CASSYWDRGRPGVAGTEAFF.

Many counts were recorded for this clonotype. The chain is built from TRBV2 and TRBJ1-4; D may be TRBD1 (5 bases). In germline, CDR1 is SNHLY, CDR2 FYNNEI. V lost 6 bases and J lost 5, with 7 bases in between. The CDR3 extends over 12 amino acids. For the CDR3, the DNA is TGTGCCAGCAGGGCAGGGAATGAAAAACTGTTTTTT. This encodes CASRAGNEKLFF.

This clonotype came up once. The chain recombines TRBV7-9 with TRBJ1-6; D is undetermined. Germline CDR1 SEHNR, CDR2 FQNEAQ (reference sequence). Trimming removed 5 bases from V and 6 bases from J, with 11 bases in between. This CDR3 comprises 14 residues. The CDR3 sequence is CASSQNSFNSPLHF. The CDR3 DNA follows: TGTGCCAGCAGCCAAAACAGTTTTAATTCACCCCTCCACTTT.

This clonotype occurred many times. J is TRBJ1-4 and V is TRBV28, with no clear D. Germline loops: CDR1 MDHEN, CDR2 SYDVKM. This CDR3 contains 14 residues. The ends were cut back, 5 bases at V and 0 bases at J, with 7 bases in the middle. The CDR3 loop is CASSTKATNEKLFF. The CDR3 DNA sequence: TGTGCCAGCAGTACGAAAGCAACTAATGAAAAACTGTTTTTT. The full variable domain, its missing parts supplied by reference TRBV28 and TRBJ1-4, is DVKVTQSSRYLVKRTGEKVFLECVQDMDHENMFWYRQDPGLGLRLIYFSYDVKMKEKGDIPEGYSVSREKKERFSLILESASTNQTSMYLCASSTKATNEKLFFGSGTQLSVL.

The CDR3 is CASSIARKDYEQYF. The CDR3 nucleotides are TGTGCCAGTAGTATCGCCAGGAAGGACTACGAGCAGTACTTC. This rearrangement joins TRBV19 to TRBJ2-7, with D unclear. Germline loops: CDR1 LNHDA, CDR2 SQIVND (reference sequence). The CDR3 spans 14 residues. Trimming took 3 bases from V and 3 from J, leaving 12 bases between them. Using reference TRBV19 and TRBJ2-7 for the parts outside the CDR3, the full variable domain is DGGITQSPKYLFRKEGQNVTLSCEQNLNHDAMYWYRQDPGQGLRLIYYSQIVNDFQKGDIAEGYSVSREKKESFPLTVTSAQKNPTAFYLCASSIARKDYEQYFGPGTRLTVT.

A word on this clonotype: This could be a read error, since a much larger clone is one nucleotide away. Here the CDR3 omits its conserved ending phenylalanine or tryptophan, so a read error is the likely source. The chain joins TRBV4-3 to TRBJ1-1; 7 positions agree with TRBD1. V trimming: 3 bases; J trimming: 3 bases; junction bases outside the gene matches: 4. The CDR3 sequence is 14 residues long. The V gene's germline CDR1 is LGHNA and CDR2 YSLEER. The CDR3 DNA reads TGCGCCAGCAGCCACAGGGACAGCTACACTGAAGCTTTCTTG. Its protein product is CASSHRDSYTEAFL.

The chain links TRBV20-1 to TRBJ2-7; 11 nucleotides line up with TRBD2. J lost 3 bases, V lost 5 bases, and 12 bases had no gene match. The CDR3 runs 16 residues. Looked up from germline, CDR1 is DFQATT and CDR2 is SNEGSKA (reference sequence). The DNA for the CDR3 is TGCAGTGCTCCTACCCCGGGACTAGCGGATTTCTACGAGCAGTACTTC. It codes for CSAPTPGLADFYEQYF.

The V call is TRBV13, the J call TRBJ2-2; 7 bases map to TRBD2. The CDR3 length is 16 residues. The J segment lost 2 bases and the V segment lost 1 base, leaving 4 bases of the junction unmatched. The germline gives CDR1 PRHDT, CDR2 FYEKMQ (reference sequence). The CDR3 loop reads CASSLVLAENTGELFF. For the CDR3, the DNA is TGTGCCAGCAGCTTAGTTCTAGCGGAAAACACCGGGGAGCTGTTTTTT.

For this clonotype: A much more abundant neighbour one base away suggests this may be a read error. The chain joins TRBV7-9 to TRBJ1-5; TRBD1 matches at 8 bases. This CDR3 comprises 16 residues. CDR1 and CDR2 from the germline V gene are SEHNR and FQNEAQ (reference sequence). After removal of 8 bases from V and 8 bases from J, the junction contained 17 bases not matched to a gene. Written as DNA, the CDR3 is TGTGCCAGCGGCTCCGGGACAGGCTTTTTGATGGAGCCCCAGCATTTT. This translates into CASGSGTGFLMEPQHF.

The rearrangement uses TRBV6-5 and TRBJ2-5; TRBD2 aligns across 9 bases. This CDR3 has 15 residues. Germline V gene data show CDR1 as MNHEY and CDR2 as SVGAGI. V was pared by 2 bases and J by 9 bases, with 10 bases of the junction left unmatched. CDR3 bases: TGTGCCAGCAGTTACGGCGCGGGGGGGTTGGAGCCCCAGTACTTC. It translates to CASSYGAGGLEPQYF.

This clonotype appeared a few times. The chain is built from TRBV4-3 and TRBJ2-3, with D uncertain. CDR3 length: 15 amino acids. The ends were cut back, 1 base at V and 6 bases at J, with 14 bases in the middle. Germline lookup yields CDR1 LGHNA and CDR2 YSLEER. This CDR3 is CASSQGVVLGDTQYF. The CDR3 DNA is TGCGCCAGCAGCCAAGGGGTGGTTTTGGGGGATACGCAGTATTTT.

Notes on this clonotype: A clone one base away is much larger, so this may be a read error. This chain joins TRBV29-1 and TRBJ2-2, with D perhaps assigned TRBD1 or TRBD2 (6 bases each). Germline V gives CDR1 SQVTM, CDR2 ANQGSEA. The CDR3 totals 16 residues. This CDR3 is CGALWGAHGNTGELFF. Written as DNA, the CDR3 is TGCGGCGCCCTTTGGGGGGCGCATGGTAACACCGGGGAGCTGTTTTTT.

This clonotype was seen a few times. The chain is built from TRBV19 and TRBJ2-2; 9 bases align to TRBD2. Per the germline V gene, CDR1 is LNHDA and CDR2 is SQIVND (reference sequence). This CDR3 is 15 amino acids long. Trimming at V came to 9 bases and at J to 8 bases, leaving 13 bases not matched to a gene. The CDR3: CASAPSGNLLGELFF. The CDR3 DNA sequence: TGTGCCAGCGCCCCTAGCGGGAATTTATTAGGGGAGCTGTTTTTT.

In regard to this clonotype: A single base separates this from a much larger clone, so it may be a read error. The gene calls are TRBV7-9 and TRBJ2-7, with D unclear. The CDR3 spans 16 residues. The V gene's germline CDR1 is SEHNR and CDR2 FQNEAQ (reference sequence). V lost 5 bases to trimming and J lost 6 bases, with 23 bases between them. The CDR3 coding sequence is TGTGCCAGCAGCGACTTTGGTGACTCCCTGTTTCTCGAGCAGTACTTC. This gives the protein CASSDFGDSLFLEQYF.

This clonotype occurred many times. The chain recombines TRBV7-8 with TRBJ1-1; 7 positions match TRBD1. V lost 2 bases, J lost 0 bases, and 3 bases stayed unmatched. Per germline, CDR1 SGHVS and CDR2 FQNEAQ. The CDR3 runs to 15 residues. As DNA, the CDR3 is TGTGCCAGCAGCTTATGGGACAGTATGAACACTGAAGCTTTCTTT. Translating gives CASSLWDSMNTEAFF.